Only a few counts were recorded for the clone carrying this TCR beta chain. This record comes from a study of T cell responses to AZD1222 COVID-19 vaccine. Profiled with immunoSEQ multiplex PCR; TCRdb holds only in-frame clones, not every one. The table has 150,000 to 160,000 clones, approximately 90% seen once; the top ten hold less than 3.5%. Trimming took 2 bases from V and 3 from J, leaving 8 bases between them. The CDR3 spans 14 residues. Germline CDR1 reads SGHTA; CDR2 reads FQGNSA. Sample: peripheral blood, taken on day 0 of AZD1222 vaccination. The source of this sequence is an adult in good health. This chain links TRBV7-2 with TRBJ2-1; D may be TRBD2 (6 bases). This CDR3 is CASSLTGDYNEQFF. The CDR3, as DNA: TGTGCCAGCAGCTTAACGGGGGACTACAATGAGCAGTTCTTC.